This entry lists 26 T cell receptor beta chains sequenced from one sample in a study of shared clonotypes between healthy human individuals. Clones were read by immunoSEQ multiplex PCR, and TCRdb kept only the in-frame ones, dropping some. The sample gives 490,000 or so clones, around 80% of which show up once; 13% is in the top ten. Sample: PBMCs. The source of these receptors is a middle-aged woman in good health. Some clones in this sample may be carry-over from other donors' samples.

The V and J genes are TRBV30 and TRBJ2-2, with D uncertain. The CDR3 loop spans 16 amino acids. The V end lost 3 bases, the J end lost 0 bases, and 14 bases lay between the germline ends. Per the germline V gene, CDR1 is GTSNPN and CDR2 is SVGIG (reference sequence). This CDR3 is CAWRGVWGTNTGELFF. The DNA for the CDR3 is TGTGCCTGGAGGGGTGTTTGGGGAACGAACACCGGGGAGCTGTTTTTT.

The table lists this clone with a few counts. The chain has TRBV6-1 and TRBJ2-3; 8 bases map to TRBD1. The germline gives CDR1 MNHNS, CDR2 SASEGT. This CDR3 region has 14 residues. The junction had 3 bases not matched to a gene; V was cut back by 3 bases and J by 4 bases. CDR3 DNA: TGTGCCAGCAGTGACTCGACAGGGGCAGATACGCAGTATTTT. It encodes CASSDSTGADTQYF.

For the CDR3, the DNA is TGTGCCAGCAGCGGCGGGACTAGCGGTACAGAGACCCAGTACTTC. This translates into CASSGGTSGTETQYF. V gene TRBV11-2 combines with J gene TRBJ2-5; 11 bases match TRBD2. Germline values: CDR1 SGHAT, CDR2 FQNNGV. J gave up 4 bases and V 5 bases, and 6 bases lay outside the gene matches. This CDR3 contains 15 residues.

J is TRBJ1-1 and V is TRBV30; no clear D. CDR1 is GTSNPN and CDR2 is SVGIG in the germline V gene (reference sequence). The V end was cut by 7 bases, the J end by 1 base, with 10 bases between. This CDR3 is built from 12 residues. The DNA for the CDR3 is TGTGCCTCCACTAACAGGAACACTGAAGCTTTCTTT. Translating it yields CASTNRNTEAFF.

As regards this clone: The junction departs from germline at one end; a sequencing error may be responsible. The rearrangement joins TRBV29-1 to TRBJ1-1; 10 bases are shared with TRBD1. The CDR3 consists of 13 residues. The germline V gene has CDR1 SQVTM and CDR2 ANQGSEA. CDR3 region: CSVEGTGDGEAFF. The CDR3 nucleotides are TGCAGCGTCGAAGGGACAGGGGACGGTGAAGCTTTCTTT.

J is TRBJ1-1 and V is TRBV15; no reliable D call. Between the trimmed V and J ends, which lost 0 bases and 1 base, there was a span of 9 bases. The CDR3 is 15 amino acids. Germline V gene data show CDR1 as LNHNV and CDR2 as YYDKDF (reference sequence). The CDR3 spells CATSREGRGNTEAFF. The CDR3 coding sequence is TGTGCCACCAGCAGAGAGGGTAGAGGGAACACTGAAGCTTTCTTT.

The CDR3 DNA reads as TGTGCCAGCTCACCGATGGGGTGGGGCACTGAAGCTTTCTTT. It translates to CASSPMGWGTEAFF. V and J are TRBV18 and TRBJ1-1, with no clear D. V shed 3 bases and J shed 4 bases, with 12 bases lying between them. Germline V gene lookup returns CDR1 KGHSH and CDR2 LQKENI. The CDR3 loop spans 14 amino acids.

This clone has just one count. The V gene is TRBV15, the J gene TRBJ2-2; D perhaps matches TRBD2 (5 bases). This CDR3 spans 17 amino acids. The germline V gene has CDR1 LNHNV and CDR2 YYDKDF (reference sequence). The V gene lost 1 base and the J gene lost 3 bases, with 15 bases spanning the gap. As DNA, the CDR3 is TGTGCCACCAGCAGAGCGGCTAGCCCCCTGTACACCGGGGAGCTGTTTTTT. Translating gives CATSRAASPLYTGELFF.

The chain couples TRBV19 to TRBJ2-7, with 7 nucleotides matching TRBD1. Looked up from germline, CDR1 is LNHDA and CDR2 is SQIVND (reference sequence). The trim removed 5 bases at V and 3 bases at J, leaving 13 bases unmatched. CDR3 length equals 16 residues. The CDR3 is CASSLQQGYGVYEQYF. The CDR3, as DNA: TGTGCCAGTAGTCTGCAACAGGGGTACGGGGTCTACGAGCAGTACTTC.

The V and J genes are TRBV7-9 and TRBJ2-2, with D maybe TRBD1 (5 bases). CDR1 is SEHNR, CDR2 FQNEAQ, per germline (reference sequence). V shed 2 bases and J shed 1 base, with 8 bases lying between them. The CDR3 extends over 15 amino acids. The CDR3: CASSLRRENTGELFF. The CDR3 bases are TGTGCCAGCAGCTTACGCAGGGAGAACACCGGGGAGCTGTTTTTT.

The sample holds a few counts of this clone. This chain connects TRBV5-6 to TRBJ2-5; tentatively, D is TRBD1 or TRBD2 (5 bases each). The CDR3 is 17 amino acids. Germline loops: CDR1 SGHDT, CDR2 YYEEEE. V was trimmed by 0 bases and J by 3 bases, leaving 18 bases between them. Here the CDR3 DNA reads TGTGCCAGCAGCTTGGCCGCTGGGACCGACGCAAAAGAGACCCAGTACTTC. This encodes CASSLAAGTDAKETQYF.

This clone was recorded a few times. The gene calls are TRBV5-3 and TRBJ2-7; D remains ambiguous. TRBV5-3 carries the ORF label, with uncertain function. V lost 3 bases and J lost 6, with 7 bases in between. The CDR3 length is 11 residues. The CDR3 DNA is TGTGCCAGAAGCTCCCATAGCGAGCAGTACTTC. Amino acid sequence: CARSSHSEQYF.

In regard to this clone: Other DNA variants within this sample encode the same CDR3. The chain carries TRBV15 and TRBJ2-2; D unclear. The V and J ends lost 0 bases and 0 bases respectively, with 5 bases between them. The CDR3 extends over 15 amino acids. Germline V gives CDR1 LNHNV, CDR2 YYDKDF (reference sequence). This chain's CDR3 is CATSRDTANTGELFF. The CDR3 region has the DNA TGTGCCACCAGCAGAGATACGGCGAACACCGGGGAGCTGTTTTTT.

The rearrangement uses TRBV7-6 and TRBJ2-3; D is ambiguous. The CDR3 sequence is 12 residues long. CDR1 is SGHVS and CDR2 is FNYEAQ in the germline V gene. With 5 bases removed from V and 4 bases from J, the gap between germline ends came to 7 bases. CDR3 sequence (DNA): TGTGCCAGCAGCCCAACGGCAGATACGCAGTATTTT. Protein product: CASSPTADTQYF.

The chain links TRBV19 to TRBJ1-4, with unresolved D. The germline V gene has CDR1 LNHDA and CDR2 SQIVND (reference sequence). Trimming stripped 5 bases from V and 5 bases from J, with 15 bases between. This CDR3 spans 15 amino acids. CDR3 nucleotides: TGTGCCAGTAGTTCAAACCGGGCCACAAATGAAAAACTGTTTTTT. Its protein is CASSSNRATNEKLFF.

The rearrangement joins TRBV5-1 to TRBJ2-1; possibly TRBD2 for D (6 bases). The CDR3 length is 15 residues. V lost 1 base and J lost 0, with 8 bases in between. Germline V gene data show CDR1 as SGHRS and CDR2 as YFSETQ. This CDR3 reads CASSLTSSSYNEQFF. CDR3 nucleotides: TGCGCCAGCAGCTTGACTAGCAGCTCCTACAATGAGCAGTTCTTC.

The rearrangement links TRBV5-4 to TRBJ2-3; D is perhaps TRBD1 (5 bases). V was clipped by 3 bases and J by 4 bases, with 12 bases between them. This CDR3 is built from 14 residues. Germline V gene lookup returns CDR1 SGHNT and CDR2 YYREEE (reference sequence). The CDR3 region is CASSWGLQADTQYF. DNA for the CDR3: TGTGCCAGCAGCTGGGGCTTACAGGCAGATACGCAGTATTTT.

This rearrangement joins TRBV7-2 to TRBJ2-7; TRBD1 aligns across 8 bases. This CDR3 is built from 15 residues. With V trimmed by 5 bases and J by 6 bases, 12 bases remained unmatched. Germline lookup yields CDR1 SGHTA and CDR2 FQGNSA. CDR3 residues: CASSATTGTGGEQYF. The CDR3 bases are TGTGCCAGCAGCGCCACAACCGGGACAGGCGGCGAGCAGTACTTC.

Only one count was recorded for this clone. The chain couples TRBV6-1 to TRBJ2-7, with a weak D call TRBD1 (6 bases). V lost 6 bases to trimming and J lost 0 bases, with 12 bases between them. There are 14 residues in the CDR3. The germline CDR1 and CDR2 sequences are MNHNS and SASEGT. The CDR3 bases are TGTGCCAGCAGAGGGGGTAAAAGCTCCTACGAGCAGTACTTC. As protein: CASRGGKSSYEQYF.

In this sample, this clone turned up a few times. V is TRBV7-6 and J is TRBJ1-1, with D possibly being TRBD1 (6 bases). The ends were cut back, 1 base at V and 9 bases at J, with 18 bases in the middle. Germline loops: CDR1 SGHVS, CDR2 FNYEAQ. The CDR3 spans 15 residues. The CDR3 coding sequence is TGTGCCAGCAGCTTAGAGCTGGAGAGGGGGGGCCAAGCTTTCTTT. This sequence encodes CASSLELERGGQAFF.

The rearrangement uses TRBV18 and TRBJ1-1; D ambiguous. Germline V CDR1 and CDR2: KGHSH, LQKENI. There are 14 residues in the CDR3. V was pared by 1 base and J by 1 base, with 7 bases between. In DNA, the CDR3 is TGTGCCAGCTCACCACGTCAGCCGAACACTGAAGCTTTCTTT. Residues: CASSPRQPNTEAFF.

V gene TRBV19 combines with J gene TRBJ2-5; D is uncertain. V was cut by 4 bases and J by 1 base, with 10 bases left in between. Germline V gene lookup returns CDR1 LNHDA and CDR2 SQIVND (reference sequence). The CDR3 runs 14 residues. The CDR3 coding sequence is TGTGCCAGTAGTAGTTTCGGCAGCCAAGAGACCCAGTACTTC. Protein sequence: CASSSFGSQETQYF. The full variable domain, in which reference TRBV19 and TRBJ2-5 provide the parts outside the CDR3, is DGGITQSPKYLFRKEGQNVTLSCEQNLNHDAMYWYRQDPGQGLRLIYYSQIVNDFQKGDIAEGYSVSREKKESFPLTVTSAQKNPTAFYLCASSSFGSQETQYFGPGTRLLVL.

The V gene is TRBV28, the J gene TRBJ2-5; a weak D match, TRBD1 (5 bases). The CDR3 is 14 amino acids. V was pared by 6 bases and J by 5 bases, with 16 bases between. Germline V gene sequence: CDR1 MDHEN, CDR2 SYDVKM. This chain's CDR3 is CASSLPGMGETQYF. In nucleotides, the CDR3 is TGTGCCAGCAGCCTCCCAGGGATGGGGGAGACCCAGTACTTC. The full variable domain, rest sourced from reference TRBV28 and TRBJ2-5, is DVKVTQSSRYLVKRTGEKVFLECVQDMDHENMFWYRQDPGLGLRLIYFSYDVKMKEKGDIPEGYSVSREKKERFSLILESASTNQTSMYLCASSLPGMGETQYFGPGTRLLVL.

At least ten counts were recorded for this clone. The chain couples TRBV9 to TRBJ2-2; 9 bases line up with TRBD2. Germline CDR1 is SGDLS and CDR2 is YYNGEE. Trimming removed 4 bases from V and 3 bases from J; junction bases left unmatched: 10. The CDR3 runs 17 residues. The CDR3 region has the DNA TGTGCCAGCAGCCCAAACCTAGCGGGAATCGACACCGGGGAGCTGTTTTTT. Translating it yields CASSPNLAGIDTGELFF.

This clone was counted a few times. The chain uses TRBV7-9 and TRBJ1-4; tentative D call: TRBD1 (6 bases). Trimming stripped 3 bases from V and 7 bases from J, with 12 bases between. CDR3 length: 14 residues. From germline, CDR1 is SEHNR and CDR2 FQNEAQ (reference sequence). Written as DNA, the CDR3 is TGTGCCAGCAGCTTGTCGGGGGCGAGTGAAAAACTGTTTTTT. This gives the protein CASSLSGASEKLFF.

The chain recombines TRBV20-1 with TRBJ1-1, with D tentatively TRBD1 (6 bases). Germline V lookup: CDR1 DFQATT, CDR2 SNEGSKA (reference sequence). Trimming removed 3 bases at V and 5 bases at J, with 7 bases between. This CDR3 is built from 11 residues. CDR3 region: CSASRGTEAFF. The CDR3 DNA is TGCAGTGCTAGTAGGGGGACTGAAGCTTTCTTT.